The rows below give T cell receptor beta chains drawn from one sample of a study of blood T cell repertoires in COVID-19. The method was immunoSEQ multiplex PCR; TCRdb's version includes in-frame clones alone and lacks a portion of them. There are about 81,000 clones in the sample; 70% to 85% occur only once, and around 14% lies in the top ten. The sample consisted of peripheral blood. The origin of the receptors is a human donor in a cohort sampled during active COVID-19. Both conserved end residues are part of each CDR3. Fields, in order: V gene, J gene, D gene, clone size, CDR3 DNA, CDR3 protein. A D gene is named only where the DNA matches it firmly. Size is omitted from some rows. Given values are once, few, many or a class for expanded clones.

V: TRBV3-1/TRBV3-2
J: TRBJ1-2
D: TRBD1
size: NA
DNA: TGTGCCAGCAGCCAAGGTACGGGACAGCAAATCTTC
CDR3: CASSQGTGQQIF

V: TRBV4-1
J: TRBJ2-1
D: TRBD1
size: NA
DNA: TGCGCCAGCAGCCAAGAGGGGACAGGGTTTATCAATGAGCAGTTCTTC
CDR3: CASSQEGTGFINEQFF

V: TRBV6-1
J: TRBJ2-1
D: TRBD2
size: NA
DNA: TGTGCCAGCAGTGAACCCGGACTAGCGGGGGGAGGAGGCGGTGAGCAGTTCTTC
CDR3: CASSEPGLAGGGGGEQFF

V: TRBV5-1
J: TRBJ2-7
D: NA
size: NA
DNA: TGCGCCAGCAGCTTGGGGCCAGTCACATACGAGCAGTACTTC
CDR3: CASSLGPVTYEQYF

V: TRBV7-2
J: TRBJ1-3
D: NA
size: NA
DNA: TGTGCCAGCAGCTTAGAAACCAGGAGGACTGGAAACACCATATATTTT
CDR3: CASSLETRRTGNTIYF

V: TRBV6-5
J: TRBJ2-7
D: NA
size: NA
DNA: TGTGCCAGCAGACAAAATTACGAGCAGTACTTC
CDR3: CASRQNYEQYF

V: TRBV3-1/TRBV3-2
J: TRBJ2-2
D: NA
size: NA
DNA: TGTGCCAGCAGCCAACTTACCGGGGAGCTGTTTTTT
CDR3: CASSQLTGELFF

V: TRBV28
J: TRBJ1-3
D: NA
size: NA
DNA: TGTGCCAGCAGTTCCCCCCCCCTTGGGAGTGGAAACACCATATATTTT
CDR3: CASSSPPLGSGNTIYF

V: TRBV4-2
J: TRBJ2-1
D: TRBD2
size: NA
DNA: TGTGCCAGCAGCCAAGAGCGGGGGGCCTCCTACAATGAGCAGTTCTTC
CDR3: CASSQERGASYNEQFF

V: TRBV5-1
J: TRBJ2-7
D: NA
size: few
DNA: TGCGCCAGCAGGGAGGGGTACGAGCAGTACTTC
CDR3: CASREGYEQYF

V: TRBV5-6
J: TRBJ2-1
D: TRBD2
size: NA
DNA: TGTGCCAGCAGCTTGGCCGGGGGAGGGAATGAGCAGTTCTTC
CDR3: CASSLAGGGNEQFF

V: TRBV6-5
J: TRBJ1-5
D: TRBD1
size: NA
DNA: TGTGCCAGCAGTCCTACAGGGGGCAGCAATCAGCCCCAGCATTTT
CDR3: CASSPTGGSNQPQHF

V: TRBV20-1
J: TRBJ2-7
D: TRBD2
size: NA
DNA: TGCAGTGCTACTGATGTAGCGGGCGGTTTCGAGCAGTACTTC
CDR3: CSATDVAGGFEQYF

V: TRBV29-1
J: TRBJ1-6
D: NA
size: NA
DNA: TGCAGCGTTGGGACAGAGTATAATTCACCCCTCCACTTT
CDR3: CSVGTEYNSPLHF

V: TRBV28
J: TRBJ1-5
D: TRBD1
size: NA
DNA: TGTGCCAGCAGTTCAGGGACAGGGGTCGATCAGCCCCAGCATTTT
CDR3: CASSSGTGVDQPQHF

V: TRBV19
J: TRBJ2-7
D: NA
size: once
DNA: TGTGCCAGCTCCCCGGGATTAACCTACGAGCAGTACTTC
CDR3: CASSPGLTYEQYF

V: TRBV7-2
J: TRBJ1-2
D: TRBD1
size: NA
DNA: TGTGCCAGCAGCTTATTCGGGACAGGGAACCCCTCCTATGGCTACACCTTC
CDR3: CASSLFGTGNPSYGYTF

V: TRBV5-1
J: TRBJ2-1
D: NA
size: NA
DNA: TGCGCCAGCAGCTTGTCCGACTTGCTCCGGGAGCAGTTCTTC
CDR3: CASSLSDLLREQFF

V: TRBV5-1
J: TRBJ2-1
D: NA
size: NA
DNA: TGCGCCAGCAGCCCGTCTGGGGGGGGGCCTTATAATGAGCAGTTCTTC
CDR3: CASSPSGGGPYNEQFF